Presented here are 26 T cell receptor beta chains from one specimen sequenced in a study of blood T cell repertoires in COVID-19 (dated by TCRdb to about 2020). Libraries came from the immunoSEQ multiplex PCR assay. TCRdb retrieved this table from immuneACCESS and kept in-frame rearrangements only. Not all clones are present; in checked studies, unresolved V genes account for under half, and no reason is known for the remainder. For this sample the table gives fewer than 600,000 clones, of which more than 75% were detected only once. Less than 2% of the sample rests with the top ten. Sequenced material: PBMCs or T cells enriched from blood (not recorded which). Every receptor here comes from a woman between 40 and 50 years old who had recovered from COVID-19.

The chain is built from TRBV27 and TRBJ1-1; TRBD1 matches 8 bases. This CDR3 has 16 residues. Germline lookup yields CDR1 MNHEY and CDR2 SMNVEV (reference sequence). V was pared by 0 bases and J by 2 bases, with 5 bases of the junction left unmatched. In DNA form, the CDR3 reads TGTGCCAGCAGTTTATCGTCGGGGACAGGCAACACTGAAGCTTTCTTT. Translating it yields CASSLSSGTGNTEAFF.

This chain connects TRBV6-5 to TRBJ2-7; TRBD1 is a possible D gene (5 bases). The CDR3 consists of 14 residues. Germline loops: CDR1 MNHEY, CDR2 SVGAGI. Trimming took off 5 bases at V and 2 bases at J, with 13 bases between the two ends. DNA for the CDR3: TGTGCCAGCAGTACAGGTAGGGGCACCTACGAGCAGTACTTC. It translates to CASSTGRGTYEQYF.

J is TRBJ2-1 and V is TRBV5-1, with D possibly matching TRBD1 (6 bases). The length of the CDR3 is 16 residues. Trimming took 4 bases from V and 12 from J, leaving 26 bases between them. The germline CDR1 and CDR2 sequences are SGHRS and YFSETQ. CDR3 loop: CASSPSGTLVQSGQFF. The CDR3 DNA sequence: TGCGCCAGCAGCCCCTCCGGGACACTCGTGCAGAGCGGGCAGTTCTTC.

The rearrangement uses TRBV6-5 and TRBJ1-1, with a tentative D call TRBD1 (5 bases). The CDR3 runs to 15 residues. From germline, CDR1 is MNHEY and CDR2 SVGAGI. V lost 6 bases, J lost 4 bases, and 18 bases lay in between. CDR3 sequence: CASRHPREGPTEAFF. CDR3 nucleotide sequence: TGTGCCAGCAGGCACCCTAGGGAGGGGCCCACTGAAGCTTTCTTT.

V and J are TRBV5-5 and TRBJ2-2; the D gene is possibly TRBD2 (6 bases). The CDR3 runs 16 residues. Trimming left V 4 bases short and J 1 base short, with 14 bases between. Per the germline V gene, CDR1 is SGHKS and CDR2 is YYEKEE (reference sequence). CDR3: CASSPPLAENTGELFF. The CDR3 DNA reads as TGTGCCAGCAGCCCACCACTAGCAGAGAACACCGGGGAGCTGTTTTTT. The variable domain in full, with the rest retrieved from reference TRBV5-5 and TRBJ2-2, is DAGVTQSPTHLIKTRGQQVTLRCSPISGHKSVSWYQQVLGQGPQFIFQYYEKEERGRGNFPDRFSARQFPNYSSELNVNALLLGDSALYLCASSPPLAENTGELFFGEGSRLTVL.

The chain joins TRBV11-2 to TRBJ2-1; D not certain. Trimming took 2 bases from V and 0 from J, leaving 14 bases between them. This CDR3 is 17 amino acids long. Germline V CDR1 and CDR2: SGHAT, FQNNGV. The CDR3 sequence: CASSLTPRGSSYNEQFF. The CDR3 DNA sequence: TGTGCCAGCAGCTTAACCCCACGCGGTAGCTCCTACAATGAGCAGTTCTTC.

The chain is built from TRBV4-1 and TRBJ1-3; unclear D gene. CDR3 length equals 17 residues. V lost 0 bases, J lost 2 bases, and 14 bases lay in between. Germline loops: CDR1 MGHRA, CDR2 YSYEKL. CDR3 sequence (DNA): TGCGCCAGCAGCCAAGATCCTCCAGGTCGTCCTGGAAACACCATATATTTT. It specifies CASSQDPPGRPGNTIYF.

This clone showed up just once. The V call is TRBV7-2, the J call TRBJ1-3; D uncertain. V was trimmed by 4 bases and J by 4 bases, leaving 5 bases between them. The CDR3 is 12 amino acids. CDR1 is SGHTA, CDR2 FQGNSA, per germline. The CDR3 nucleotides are TGTGCCAGCAGCTCCCTCGGAAACACCATATATTTT. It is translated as CASSSLGNTIYF. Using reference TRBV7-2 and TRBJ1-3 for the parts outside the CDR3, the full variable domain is GAGVSQSPSNKVTEKGKDVELRCDPISGHTALYWYRQSLGQGLEFLIYFQGNSAPDKSGLPSDRFSAERTGGSVSTLTIQRTQQEDSAVYLCASSSLGNTIYFGEGSWLTVV.

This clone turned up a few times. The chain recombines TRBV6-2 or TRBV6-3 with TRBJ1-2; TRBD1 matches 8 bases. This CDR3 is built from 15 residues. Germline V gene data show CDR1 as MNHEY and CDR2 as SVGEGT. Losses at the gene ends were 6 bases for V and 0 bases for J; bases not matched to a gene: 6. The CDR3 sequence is CASSTDRGPNYGYTF. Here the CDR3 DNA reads TGTGCCAGCAGCACCGACAGGGGCCCTAACTATGGCTACACCTTC.

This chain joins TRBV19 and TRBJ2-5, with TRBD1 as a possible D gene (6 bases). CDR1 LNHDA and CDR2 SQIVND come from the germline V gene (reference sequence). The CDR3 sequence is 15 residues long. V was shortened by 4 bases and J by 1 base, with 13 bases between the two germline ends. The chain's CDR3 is CASSRTWTAQETQYF. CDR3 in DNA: TGTGCCAGTAGTAGGACATGGACAGCCCAAGAGACCCAGTACTTC.

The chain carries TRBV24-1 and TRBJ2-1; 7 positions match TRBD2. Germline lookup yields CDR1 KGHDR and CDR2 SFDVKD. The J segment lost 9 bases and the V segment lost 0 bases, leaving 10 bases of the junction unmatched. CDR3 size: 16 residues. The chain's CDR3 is CATSDLRGGPVSEQFF. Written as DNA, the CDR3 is TGTGCCACCAGTGATTTGAGGGGAGGGCCTGTCAGTGAGCAGTTCTTC.

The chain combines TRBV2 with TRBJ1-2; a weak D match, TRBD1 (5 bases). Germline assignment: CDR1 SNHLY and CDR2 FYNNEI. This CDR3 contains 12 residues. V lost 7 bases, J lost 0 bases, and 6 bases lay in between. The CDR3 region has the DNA TGTGCCAGCATAGGGGCTAACTATGGCTACACCTTC. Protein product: CASIGANYGYTF.

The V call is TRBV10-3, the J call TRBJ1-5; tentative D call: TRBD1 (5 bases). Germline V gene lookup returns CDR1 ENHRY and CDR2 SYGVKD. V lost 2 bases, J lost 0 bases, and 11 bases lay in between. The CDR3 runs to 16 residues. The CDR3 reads CAISEVGGDSNQPQHF. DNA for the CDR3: TGTGCCATCAGTGAGGTTGGAGGGGATAGCAATCAGCCCCAGCATTTT.

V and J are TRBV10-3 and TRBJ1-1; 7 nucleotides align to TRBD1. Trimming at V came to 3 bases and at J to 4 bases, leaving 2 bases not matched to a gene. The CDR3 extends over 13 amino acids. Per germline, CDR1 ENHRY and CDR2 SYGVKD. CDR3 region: CAISEGGITEAFF. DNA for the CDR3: TGTGCCATCAGTGAAGGGGGCATCACTGAAGCTTTCTTT.

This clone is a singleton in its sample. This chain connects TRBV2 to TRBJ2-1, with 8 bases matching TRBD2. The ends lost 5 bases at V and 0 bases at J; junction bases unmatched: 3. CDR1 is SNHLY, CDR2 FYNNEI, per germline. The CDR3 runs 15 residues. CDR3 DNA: TGTGCCAGCAGTCTTACTAGCGGCTCCTACAATGAGCAGTTCTTC. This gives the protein CASSLTSGSYNEQFF.

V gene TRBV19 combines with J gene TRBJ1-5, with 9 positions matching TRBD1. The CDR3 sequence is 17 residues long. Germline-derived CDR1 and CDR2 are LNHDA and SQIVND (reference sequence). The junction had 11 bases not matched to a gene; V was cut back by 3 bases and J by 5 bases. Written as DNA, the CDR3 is TGTGCCAGTAGTATTCTCAGGGGACAGGGTTTCGATCAGCCCCAGCATTTT. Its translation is CASSILRGQGFDQPQHF.

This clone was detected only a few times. CDR3 nucleotide sequence: TGTGCCAGCAGCTCCCAAGGACAACACACTGAAGCTTTCTTT. It is translated as CASSSQGQHTEAFF. The J gene is TRBJ1-1, the V gene TRBV11-3; possibly TRBD1 for D (5 bases). Trimming stripped 4 bases from V and 3 bases from J, with 12 bases between. Per the germline V gene, CDR1 is SGHNT and CDR2 is YENEEA. The CDR3 runs 14 residues.

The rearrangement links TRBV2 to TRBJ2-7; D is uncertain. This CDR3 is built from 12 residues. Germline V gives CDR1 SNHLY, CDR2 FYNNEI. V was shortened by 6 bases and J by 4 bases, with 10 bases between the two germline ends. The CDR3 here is CASRIDTYEQYF. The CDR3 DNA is TGTGCCAGCAGGATCGACACATACGAGCAGTACTTC. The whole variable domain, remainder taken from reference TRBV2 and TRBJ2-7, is EPEVTQTPSHQVTQMGQEVILRCVPISNHLYFYWYRQILGQKVEFLVSFYNNEISEKSEIFDDQFSVERPDGSNFTLKIRSTKLEDSAMYFCASRIDTYEQYFGPGTRLTVT.

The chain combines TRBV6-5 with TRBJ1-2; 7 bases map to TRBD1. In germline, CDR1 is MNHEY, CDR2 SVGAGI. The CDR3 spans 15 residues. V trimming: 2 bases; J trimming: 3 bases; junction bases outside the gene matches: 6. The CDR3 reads CASSYEAGGHYGYTF. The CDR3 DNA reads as TGTGCCAGCAGTTACGAGGCAGGGGGTCACTATGGCTACACCTTC.

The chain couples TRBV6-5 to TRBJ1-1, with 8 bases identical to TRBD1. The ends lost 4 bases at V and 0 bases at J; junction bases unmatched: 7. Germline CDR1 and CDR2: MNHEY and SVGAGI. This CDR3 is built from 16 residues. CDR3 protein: CASSSRDRHMNTEAFF. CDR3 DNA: TGTGCCAGCAGTTCCCGGGACAGGCATATGAACACTGAAGCTTTCTTT.

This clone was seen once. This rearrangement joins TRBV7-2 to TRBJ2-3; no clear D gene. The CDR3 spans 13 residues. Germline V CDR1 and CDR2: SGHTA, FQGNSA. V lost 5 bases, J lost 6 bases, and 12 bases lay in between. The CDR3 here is CASSTVGADTQYF. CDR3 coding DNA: TGTGCCAGCAGCACCGTCGGTGCGGATACGCAGTATTTT.

The CDR3: CASSSQGVSGYTF. In nucleotides, the CDR3 is TGTGCCAGCTCATCACAGGGGGTGAGTGGCTACACCTTC. This sequence joins TRBV2 and TRBJ1-2, with 8 bases lining up with TRBD1. In germline, CDR1 is SNHLY, CDR2 FYNNEI. After removal of 8 bases from V and 7 bases from J, the junction contained 9 bases not matched to a gene. CDR3 length: 13 residues.

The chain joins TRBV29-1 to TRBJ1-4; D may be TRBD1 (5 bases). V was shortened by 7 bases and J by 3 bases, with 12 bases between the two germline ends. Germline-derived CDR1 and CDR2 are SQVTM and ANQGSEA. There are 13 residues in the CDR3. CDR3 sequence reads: CSARDSPNEKLFF. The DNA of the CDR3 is TGCAGCGCCCGGGACTCCCCTAATGAAAAACTGTTTTTT.

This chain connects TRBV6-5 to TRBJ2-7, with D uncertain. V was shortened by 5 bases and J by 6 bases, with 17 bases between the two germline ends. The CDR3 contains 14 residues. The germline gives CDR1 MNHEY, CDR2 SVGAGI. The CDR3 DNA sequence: TGTGCCAGCAGTCCCTCCCCTAGGTTTCGCGAGCAGTACTTC. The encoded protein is CASSPSPRFREQYF.

CDR3 in amino acids: CASSQPGQGYQETQYF. CDR3 bases: TGTGCCAGTAGCCAACCGGGACAGGGGTACCAAGAGACCCAGTACTTC. The chain has TRBV19 and TRBJ2-5, with TRBD1 matching over 10 bases. The junction had 7 bases not matched to a gene; V was cut back by 6 bases and J by 0 bases. CDR1 is LNHDA and CDR2 is SQIVND in the germline V gene (reference sequence). The CDR3 sequence is 16 residues long.

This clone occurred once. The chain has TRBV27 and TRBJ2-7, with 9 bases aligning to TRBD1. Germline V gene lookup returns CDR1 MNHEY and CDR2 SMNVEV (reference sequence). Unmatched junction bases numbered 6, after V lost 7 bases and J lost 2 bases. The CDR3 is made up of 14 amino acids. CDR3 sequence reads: CASTKGQGAYEQYF. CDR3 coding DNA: TGTGCCAGCACTAAGGGACAGGGAGCCTACGAGCAGTACTTC.